This TCR beta chain originates from a study of T cell responses to AZD1222 COVID-19 vaccine. Broader study findings: Among the donors, most were white British and more were female, and clonal diversity was possibly underestimated.

Germline CDR1 and CDR2: DFQATT and SNEGSKA (reference sequence). The CDR3 spans 10 residues. V dropped 6 bases and J dropped 9 bases, with 9 bases sitting between them. Assay used: immunoSEQ multiplex PCR; TCRdb lists only in-frame clones, some missing. The sample has roughly 80,000 clones; roughly 90% are singletons. Comments on this clone: Its antigen is as yet unknown.

Sequencing was performed on peripheral blood, taken 28 days after the second AZD1222 dose. This receptor was obtained from an adult who received the AZD1222 COVID-19 vaccine. J is TRBJ2-1 and V is TRBV20-1; possibly TRBD1 for D (5 bases). The CDR3 reads CSAWGVEQFF. As DNA, the CDR3 is TGCAGTGCCTGGGGCGTTGAGCAGTTCTTC.